This T cell receptor beta chain is drawn from a study of cytomegalovirus exposure and HLA in healthy donors. Study-wide results and caveats: Highly shared variants forming one cluster were likely a sequencing artifact.

Vbeta (60) and Jbeta (13) primers were used in the PCR. Repertoires were generated with immunoSEQ multiplex PCR, while TCRdb's copy carries only in-frame clones and drops some. The data hold 140,000 to 150,000 clones, with 65% to 85% observed a single time. In the case of this clone: What it binds is not known.

The sample comprised PBMCs. The sequence derives from a male donor in good health and CMV-seronegative.

The CDR3 bases are TGTGCCAGCAGTCCCGCCCCTGACAGGGCGGGTGGCTACACCTTC. It is translated as CASSPAPDRAGGYTF. This sequence joins TRBV6-5 and TRBJ1-2; 7 bases map to TRBD1. The V and J ends lost 5 bases and 7 bases, in that order; junction bases with no gene match: 13. The CDR3 runs 15 residues. CDR1 is MNHEY, CDR2 SVGAGI, per germline.